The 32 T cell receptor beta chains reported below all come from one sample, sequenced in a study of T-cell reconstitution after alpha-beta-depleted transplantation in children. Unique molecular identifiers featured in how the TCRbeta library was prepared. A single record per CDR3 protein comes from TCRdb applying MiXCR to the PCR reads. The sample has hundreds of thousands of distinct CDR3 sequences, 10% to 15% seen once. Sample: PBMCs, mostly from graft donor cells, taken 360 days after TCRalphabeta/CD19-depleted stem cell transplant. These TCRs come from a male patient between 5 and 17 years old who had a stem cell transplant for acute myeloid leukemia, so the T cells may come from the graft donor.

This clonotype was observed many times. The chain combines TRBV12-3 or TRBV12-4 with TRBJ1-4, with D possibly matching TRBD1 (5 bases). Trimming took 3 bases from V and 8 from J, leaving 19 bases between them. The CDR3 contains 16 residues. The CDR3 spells CASSFPPGTPGEKLFF. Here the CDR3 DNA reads TGTGCCAGCAGTTTCCCCCCCGGGACGCCTGGGGAAAAACTGTTTTTT.

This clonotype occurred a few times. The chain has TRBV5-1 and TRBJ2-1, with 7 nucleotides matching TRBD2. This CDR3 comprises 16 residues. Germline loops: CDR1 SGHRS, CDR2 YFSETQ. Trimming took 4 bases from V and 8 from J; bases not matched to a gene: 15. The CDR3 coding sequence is TGCGCCAGCAGCCGTGGGATCGCGGGGGTGGGGCATGAGCAGTTCTTC. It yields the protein CASSRGIAGVGHEQFF.

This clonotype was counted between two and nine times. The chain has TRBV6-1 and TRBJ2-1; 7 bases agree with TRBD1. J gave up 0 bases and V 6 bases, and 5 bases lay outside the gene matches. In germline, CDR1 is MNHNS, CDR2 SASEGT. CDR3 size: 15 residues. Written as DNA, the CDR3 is TGTGCCAGCAGGGAGACAGGGAGCTCCTACAATGAGCAGTTCTTC. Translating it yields CASRETGSSYNEQFF.

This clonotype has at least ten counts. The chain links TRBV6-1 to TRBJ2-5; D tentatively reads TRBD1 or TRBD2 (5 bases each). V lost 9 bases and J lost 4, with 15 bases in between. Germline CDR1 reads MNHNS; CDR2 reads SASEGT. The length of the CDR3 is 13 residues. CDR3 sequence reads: CASKLPGRETQYF. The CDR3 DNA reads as TGTGCCAGTAAATTACCAGGGAGAGAGACCCAGTACTTC.

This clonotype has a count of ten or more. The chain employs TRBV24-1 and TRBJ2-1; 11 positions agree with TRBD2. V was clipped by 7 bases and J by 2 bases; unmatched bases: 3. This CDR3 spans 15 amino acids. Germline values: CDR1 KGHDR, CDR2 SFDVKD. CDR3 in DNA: TGTGCCACCAGAGGGACTAGCGGCGCCTACAATGAGCAGTTCTTC. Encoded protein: CATRGTSGAYNEQFF.

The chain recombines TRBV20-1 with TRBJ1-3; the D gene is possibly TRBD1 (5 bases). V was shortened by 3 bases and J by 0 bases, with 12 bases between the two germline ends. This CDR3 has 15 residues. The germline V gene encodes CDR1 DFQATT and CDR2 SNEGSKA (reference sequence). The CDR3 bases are TGCAGTGCTAGTCTTGCCGGGGCCTCTGGAAACACCATATATTTT. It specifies CSASLAGASGNTIYF.

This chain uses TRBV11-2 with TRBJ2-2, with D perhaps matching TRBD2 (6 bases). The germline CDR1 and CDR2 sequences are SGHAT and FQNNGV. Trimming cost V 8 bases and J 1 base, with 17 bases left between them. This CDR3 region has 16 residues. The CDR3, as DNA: TGTGCCAGCCACCGTAGGGTTAGCGGGAACACCGGGGAGCTGTTTTTT. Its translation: CASHRRVSGNTGELFF.

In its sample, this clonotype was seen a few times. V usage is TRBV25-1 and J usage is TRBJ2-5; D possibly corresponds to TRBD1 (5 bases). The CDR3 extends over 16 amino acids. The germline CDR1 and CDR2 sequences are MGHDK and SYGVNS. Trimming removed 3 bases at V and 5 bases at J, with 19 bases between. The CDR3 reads CASSEGRTARYETQYF. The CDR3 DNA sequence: TGTGCCAGCAGTGAGGGGCGAACAGCCCGGTATGAGACCCAGTACTTC.

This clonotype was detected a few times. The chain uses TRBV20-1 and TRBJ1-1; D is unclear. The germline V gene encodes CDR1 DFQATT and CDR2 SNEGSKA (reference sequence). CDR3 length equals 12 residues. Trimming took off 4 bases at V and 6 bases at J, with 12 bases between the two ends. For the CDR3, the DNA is TGCAGTGCTAACTTAGGTTTCCCTGAAGCTTTCTTT. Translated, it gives CSANLGFPEAFF.

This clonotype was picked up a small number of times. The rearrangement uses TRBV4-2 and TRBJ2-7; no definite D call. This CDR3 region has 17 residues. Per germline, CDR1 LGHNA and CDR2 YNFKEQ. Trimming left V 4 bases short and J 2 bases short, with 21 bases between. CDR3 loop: CASSPRSGSGSTYEQYF. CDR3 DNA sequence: TGTGCCAGCAGCCCAAGGAGTGGGTCGGGTTCAACCTACGAGCAGTACTTC.

The CDR3 reads CAWNRDSMLNTGELFF. The CDR3 DNA is TGTGCCTGGAACCGGGACAGCATGCTGAACACCGGGGAGCTGTTTTTT. V is TRBV30 and J is TRBJ2-2; 7 bases line up with TRBD1. Trimming at V came to 4 bases and at J to 1 base, leaving 9 bases not matched to a gene. CDR3 length: 16 amino acids. The germline V gene has CDR1 GTSNPN and CDR2 SVGIG (reference sequence).

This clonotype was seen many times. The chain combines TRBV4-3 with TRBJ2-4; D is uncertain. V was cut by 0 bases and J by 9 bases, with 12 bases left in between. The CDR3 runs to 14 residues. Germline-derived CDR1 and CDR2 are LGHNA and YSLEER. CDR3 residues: CASSQDLKVGIQYF. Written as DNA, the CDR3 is TGCGCCAGCAGCCAAGATCTGAAGGTGGGCATTCAGTACTTC.

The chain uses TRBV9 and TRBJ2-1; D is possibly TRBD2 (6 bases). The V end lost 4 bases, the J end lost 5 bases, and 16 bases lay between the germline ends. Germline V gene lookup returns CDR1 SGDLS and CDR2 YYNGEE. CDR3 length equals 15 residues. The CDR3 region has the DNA TGTGCCAGCAGCCTTATAGCGGAGTTACACAATGAGCAGTTCTTC. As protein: CASSLIAELHNEQFF. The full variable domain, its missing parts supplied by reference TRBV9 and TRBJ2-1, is DSGVTQTPKHLITATGQRVTLRCSPRSGDLSVYWYQQSLDQGLQFLIQYYNGEERAKGNILERFSAQQFPDLHSELNLSSLELGDSALYFCASSLIAELHNEQFFGPGTRLTVL.

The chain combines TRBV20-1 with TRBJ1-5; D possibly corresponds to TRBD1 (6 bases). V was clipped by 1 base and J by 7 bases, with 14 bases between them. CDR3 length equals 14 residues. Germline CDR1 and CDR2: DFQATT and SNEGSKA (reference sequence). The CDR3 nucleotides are TGCAGTGCTAGAGTTAAGGGGGAGGGCCAGCCCCAGCATTTT. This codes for CSARVKGEGQPQHF.

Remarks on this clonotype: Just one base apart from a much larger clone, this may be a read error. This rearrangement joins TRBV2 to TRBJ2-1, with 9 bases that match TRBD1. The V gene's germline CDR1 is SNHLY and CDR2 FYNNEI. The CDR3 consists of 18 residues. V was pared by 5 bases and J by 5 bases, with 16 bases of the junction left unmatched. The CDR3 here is CASSTGGARSSRNNEQFF. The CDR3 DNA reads TGTGCCAGCAGTACAGGGGGCGCGCGATCTTCCCGAAACAATGAGCAGTTCTTC.

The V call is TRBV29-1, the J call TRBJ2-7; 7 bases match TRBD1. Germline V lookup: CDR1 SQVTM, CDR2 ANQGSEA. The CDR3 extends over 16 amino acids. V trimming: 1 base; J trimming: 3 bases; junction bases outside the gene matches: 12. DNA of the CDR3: TGCAGCGTTGAAGGCCCCATGACAGGGACGAACTACGAGCAGTACTTC. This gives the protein CSVEGPMTGTNYEQYF.

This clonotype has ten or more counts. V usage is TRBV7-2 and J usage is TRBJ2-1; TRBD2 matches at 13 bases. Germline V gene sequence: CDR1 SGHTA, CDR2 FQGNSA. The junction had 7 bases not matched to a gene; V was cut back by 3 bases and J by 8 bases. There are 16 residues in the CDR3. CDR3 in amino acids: CASSFQTSGRPDEQFF. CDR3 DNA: TGTGCCAGCAGCTTCCAGACTAGCGGGAGGCCCGATGAGCAGTTCTTC.

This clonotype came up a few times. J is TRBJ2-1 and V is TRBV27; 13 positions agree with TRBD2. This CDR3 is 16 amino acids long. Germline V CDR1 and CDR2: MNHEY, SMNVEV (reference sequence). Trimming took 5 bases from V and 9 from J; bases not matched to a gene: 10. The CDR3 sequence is CASSQRLAGGFGEQFF. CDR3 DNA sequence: TGTGCCAGCAGTCAACGACTAGCGGGAGGTTTCGGTGAGCAGTTCTTC.

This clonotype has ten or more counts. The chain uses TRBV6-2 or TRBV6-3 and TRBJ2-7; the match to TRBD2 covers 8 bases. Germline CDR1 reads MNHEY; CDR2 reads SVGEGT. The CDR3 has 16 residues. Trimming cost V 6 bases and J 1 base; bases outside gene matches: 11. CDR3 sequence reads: CASSPGTSGLSYEQYF. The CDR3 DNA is TGTGCCAGCAGCCCCGGGACTAGTGGCTTATCCTACGAGCAGTACTTC.

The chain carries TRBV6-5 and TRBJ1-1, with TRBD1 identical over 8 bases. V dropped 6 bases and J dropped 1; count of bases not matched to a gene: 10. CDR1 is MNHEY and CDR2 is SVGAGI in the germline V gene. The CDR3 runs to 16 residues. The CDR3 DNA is TGTGCCAGCAGCTTAAAACCCAGGGGGCCGAACACTGAAGCTTTCTTT. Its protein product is CASSLKPRGPNTEAFF.

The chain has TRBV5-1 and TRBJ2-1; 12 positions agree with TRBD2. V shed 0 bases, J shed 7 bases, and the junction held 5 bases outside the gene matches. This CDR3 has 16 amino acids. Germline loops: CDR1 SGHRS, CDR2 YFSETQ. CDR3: CASSLGGLAGWNEQFF. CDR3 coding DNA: TGCGCCAGCAGCTTGGGGGGACTAGCGGGCTGGAATGAGCAGTTCTTC.

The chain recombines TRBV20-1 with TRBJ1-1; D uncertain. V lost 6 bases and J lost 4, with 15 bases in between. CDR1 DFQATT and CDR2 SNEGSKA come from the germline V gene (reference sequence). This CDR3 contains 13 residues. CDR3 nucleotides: TGCAGTGCAACGGGCCTTCGGGGCACTGAAGCTTTCTTT. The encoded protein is CSATGLRGTEAFF.

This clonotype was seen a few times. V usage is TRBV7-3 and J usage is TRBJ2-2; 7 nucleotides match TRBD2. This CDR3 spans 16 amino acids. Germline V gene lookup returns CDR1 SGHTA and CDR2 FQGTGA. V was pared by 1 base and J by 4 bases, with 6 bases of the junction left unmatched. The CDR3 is CASSLMTSPSTGELFF. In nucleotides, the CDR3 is TGTGCCAGCAGCTTAATGACTAGCCCTTCCACCGGGGAGCTGTTTTTT.

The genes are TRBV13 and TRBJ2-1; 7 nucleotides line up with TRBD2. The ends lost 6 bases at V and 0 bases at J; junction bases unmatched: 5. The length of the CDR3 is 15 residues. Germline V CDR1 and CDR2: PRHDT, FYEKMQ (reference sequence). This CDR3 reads CASRRRGSSYNEQFF. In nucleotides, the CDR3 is TGTGCCAGCAGGAGGCGGGGGAGCTCCTACAATGAGCAGTTCTTC.

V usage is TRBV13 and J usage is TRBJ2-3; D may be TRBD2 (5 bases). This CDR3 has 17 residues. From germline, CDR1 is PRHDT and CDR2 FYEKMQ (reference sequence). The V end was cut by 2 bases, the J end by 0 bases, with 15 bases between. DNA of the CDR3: TGTGCCAGCAGCTTACCCCTAGCTTCCTCTAGCACAGATACGCAGTATTTT. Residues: CASSLPLASSSTDTQYF.

The DNA of the CDR3 is TGCAGTGCCCTCCCTGGGGGAAGCCCTTCTCCTAACTACGAGCAGTACTTC. Translating gives CSALPGGSPSPNYEQYF. The chain combines TRBV20-1 with TRBJ2-7, with D perhaps matching TRBD1 or TRBD2 (5 bases each). The V and J ends lost 6 bases and 3 bases respectively, with 27 bases between them. The CDR3 loop spans 17 amino acids. The germline V gene encodes CDR1 DFQATT and CDR2 SNEGSKA (reference sequence).

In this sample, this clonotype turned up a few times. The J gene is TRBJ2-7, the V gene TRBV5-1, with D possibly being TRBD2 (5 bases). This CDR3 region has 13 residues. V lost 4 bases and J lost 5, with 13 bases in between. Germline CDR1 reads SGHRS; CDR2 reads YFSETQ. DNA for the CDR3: TGCGCCAGCAGCCCCCATGAGGGAAACGAGCAGTACTTC. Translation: CASSPHEGNEQYF.

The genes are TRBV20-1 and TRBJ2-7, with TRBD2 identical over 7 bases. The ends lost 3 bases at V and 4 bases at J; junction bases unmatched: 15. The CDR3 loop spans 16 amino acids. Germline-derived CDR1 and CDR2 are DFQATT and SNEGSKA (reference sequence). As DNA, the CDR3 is TGCAGTGCTAGGATGGCTAGCGGAACTATAACGTACGAGCAGTACTTC. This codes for CSARMASGTITYEQYF.

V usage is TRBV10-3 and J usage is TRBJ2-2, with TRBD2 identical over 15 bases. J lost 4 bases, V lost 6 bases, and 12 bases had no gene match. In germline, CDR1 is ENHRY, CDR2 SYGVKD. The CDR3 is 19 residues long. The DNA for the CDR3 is TGTGCCATCAGACCTACCGGACTAGCGGGGGGGCCAGGCACCGGGGAGCTGTTTTTT. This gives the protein CAIRPTGLAGGPGTGELFF.

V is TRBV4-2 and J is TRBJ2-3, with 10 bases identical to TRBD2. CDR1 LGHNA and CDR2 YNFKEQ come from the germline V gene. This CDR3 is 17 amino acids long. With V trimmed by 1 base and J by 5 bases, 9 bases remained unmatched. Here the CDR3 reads CASSQVAGLAVVDTQYF. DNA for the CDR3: TGTGCCAGCAGCCAAGTCGCCGGACTAGCGGTAGTAGATACGCAGTATTTT.

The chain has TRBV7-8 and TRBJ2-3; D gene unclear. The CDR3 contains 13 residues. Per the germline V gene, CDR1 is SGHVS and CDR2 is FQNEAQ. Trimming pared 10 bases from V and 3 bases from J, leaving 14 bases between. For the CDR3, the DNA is TGTGCCACCCTGACCTCCAGTACAGATACGCAGTATTTT. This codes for CATLTSSTDTQYF.

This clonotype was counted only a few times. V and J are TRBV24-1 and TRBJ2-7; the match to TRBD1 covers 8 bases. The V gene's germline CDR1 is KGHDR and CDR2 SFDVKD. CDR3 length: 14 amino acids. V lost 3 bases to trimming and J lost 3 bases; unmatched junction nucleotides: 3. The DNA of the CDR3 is TGTGCCACCAGTGATACCGGACAGGGCTACGAGCAGTACTTC. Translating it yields CATSDTGQGYEQYF.